What follows describes a single T cell receptor beta chain. Its antigen is still unknown. Sample donors were healthy Caucasian individuals that came from Russia, aged about 6 to 95. CDR1 and CDR2 from the germline V gene are GTSNPN and SVGIG (reference sequence). Losses at the gene ends were 2 bases for V and 9 bases for J; bases not matched to a gene: 13. CDR3 length: 15 amino acids. Sample-barcoded 5' priming and a J-beta primer mix drove a second PCR of about 6 to 12 cycles. One entry per CDR3 protein, called by TCRdb with MiXCR from the 5' RACE reads. The sample shows about 670,000 distinct CDR3 sequences, approximately 40% of them seen only once. These data come from a study of blood T cells in healthy people across ages. General study results and limits: Strong correlation existed between TCR beta diversity and naive T cell percentage. A greater number of naive CD4+ cells and higher diversity distinguished long-lived donors from aged donors. The CMV status of each donor remained undetermined, and this could have confounded shifts in expanded clonotypes.

The sequenced sample consisted of blood. The chain employs TRBV30 and TRBJ2-1; TRBD1 aligns across 7 bases. The receptor comes from a man older than 75 in good health. The CDR3 loop is CAWSRKGAPVLEQFF. The CDR3, as DNA: TGTGCCTGGAGTAGAAAGGGGGCTCCGGTTCTTGAGCAGTTCTTC.